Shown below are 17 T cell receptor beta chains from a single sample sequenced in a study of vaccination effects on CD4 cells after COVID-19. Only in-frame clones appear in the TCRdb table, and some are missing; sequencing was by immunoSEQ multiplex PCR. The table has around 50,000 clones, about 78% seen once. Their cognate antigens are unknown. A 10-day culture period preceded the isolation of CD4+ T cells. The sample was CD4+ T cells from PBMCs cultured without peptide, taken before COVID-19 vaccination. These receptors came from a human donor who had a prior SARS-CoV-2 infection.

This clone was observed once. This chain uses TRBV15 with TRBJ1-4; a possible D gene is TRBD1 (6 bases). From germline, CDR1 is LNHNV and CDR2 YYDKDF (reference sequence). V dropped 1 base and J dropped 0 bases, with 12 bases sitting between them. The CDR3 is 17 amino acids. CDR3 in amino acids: CATSRGGGGTTNEKLFF. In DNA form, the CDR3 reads TGTGCCACCAGCAGAGGGGGAGGGGGAACAACTAATGAAAAACTGTTTTTT.

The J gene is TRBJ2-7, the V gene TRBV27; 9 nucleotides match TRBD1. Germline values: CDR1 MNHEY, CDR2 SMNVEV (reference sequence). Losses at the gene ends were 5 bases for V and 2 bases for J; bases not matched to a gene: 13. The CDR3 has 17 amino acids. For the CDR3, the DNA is TGTGCCAGCAGTCCCCGACCACCGGGACAGGGTCCCTACGAGCAGTACTTC. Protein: CASSPRPPGQGPYEQYF.

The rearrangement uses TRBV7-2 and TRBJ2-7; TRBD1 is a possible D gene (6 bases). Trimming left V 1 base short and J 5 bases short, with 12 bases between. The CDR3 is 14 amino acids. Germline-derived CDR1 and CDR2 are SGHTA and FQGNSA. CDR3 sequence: CASSLVVGANEQYF. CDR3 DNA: TGTGCCAGCAGCTTAGTTGTGGGGGCTAACGAGCAGTACTTC.

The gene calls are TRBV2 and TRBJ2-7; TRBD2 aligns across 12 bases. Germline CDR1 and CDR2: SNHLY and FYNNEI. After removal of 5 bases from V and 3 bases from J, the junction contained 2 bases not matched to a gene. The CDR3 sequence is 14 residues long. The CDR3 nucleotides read TGTGCCAGCAGTACTAGCGGGGGGCTCTACGAGCAGTACTTC. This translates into CASSTSGGLYEQYF.

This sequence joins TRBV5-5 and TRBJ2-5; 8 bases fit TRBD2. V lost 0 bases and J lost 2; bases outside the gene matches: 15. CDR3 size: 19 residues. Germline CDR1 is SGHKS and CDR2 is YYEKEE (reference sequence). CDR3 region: CASSLARFAGGKSQETQYF. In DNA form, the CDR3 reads TGTGCCAGCAGCTTGGCTCGGTTCGCGGGGGGCAAATCTCAAGAGACCCAGTACTTC.

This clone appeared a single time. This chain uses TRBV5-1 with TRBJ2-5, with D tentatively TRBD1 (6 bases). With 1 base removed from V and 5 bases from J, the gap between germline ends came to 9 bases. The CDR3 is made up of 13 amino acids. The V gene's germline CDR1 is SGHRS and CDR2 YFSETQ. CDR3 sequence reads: CASSLLRGETQYF. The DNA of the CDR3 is TGCGCCAGCAGCTTGCTGAGGGGGGAGACCCAGTACTTC.

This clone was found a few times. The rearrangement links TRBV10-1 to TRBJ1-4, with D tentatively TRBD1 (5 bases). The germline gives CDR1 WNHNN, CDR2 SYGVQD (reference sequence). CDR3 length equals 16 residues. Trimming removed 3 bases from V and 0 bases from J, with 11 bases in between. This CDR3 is CASSDRQSTTNEKLFF. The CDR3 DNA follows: TGCGCCAGCAGTGACCGACAGTCCACAACTAATGAAAAACTGTTTTTT.

CDR3 protein: CATSRGGKGSEKLFF. CDR3 sequence (DNA): TGTGCCACCAGCAGAGGGGGCAAGGGGAGCGAAAAACTGTTTTTT. This sequence joins TRBV15 and TRBJ1-4; weak D call: TRBD1 (5 bases). The V end was cut by 1 base, the J end by 8 bases, with 14 bases between. The CDR3 runs 15 residues. Germline V gene data show CDR1 as LNHNV and CDR2 as YYDKDF (reference sequence).

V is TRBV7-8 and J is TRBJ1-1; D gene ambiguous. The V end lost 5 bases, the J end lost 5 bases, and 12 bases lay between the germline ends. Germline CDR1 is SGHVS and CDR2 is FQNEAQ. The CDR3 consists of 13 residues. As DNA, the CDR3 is TGTGCCAGCAGCCGGCAGGTGAGGACTGAAGCTTTCTTT. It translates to CASSRQVRTEAFF.

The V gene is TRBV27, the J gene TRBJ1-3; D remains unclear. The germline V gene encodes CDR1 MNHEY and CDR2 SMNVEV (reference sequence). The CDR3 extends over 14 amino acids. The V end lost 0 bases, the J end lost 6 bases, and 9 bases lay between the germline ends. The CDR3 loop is CASSLSYGVNTIYF. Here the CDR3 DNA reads TGTGCCAGCAGTTTATCATACGGGGTAAACACCATATATTTT.

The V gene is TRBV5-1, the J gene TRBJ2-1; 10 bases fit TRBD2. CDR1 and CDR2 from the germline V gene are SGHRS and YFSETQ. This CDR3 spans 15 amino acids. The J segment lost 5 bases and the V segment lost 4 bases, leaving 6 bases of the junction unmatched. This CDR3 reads CASSRGLAVDNEQFF. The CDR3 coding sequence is TGCGCCAGCAGCCGTGGACTAGCGGTCGACAATGAGCAGTTCTTC.

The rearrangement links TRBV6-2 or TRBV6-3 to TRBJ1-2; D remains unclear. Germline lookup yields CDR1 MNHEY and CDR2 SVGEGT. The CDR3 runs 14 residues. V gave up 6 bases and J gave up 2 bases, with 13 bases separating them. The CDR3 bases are TGTGCCAGCAGCAAAGGATCTGGCAACTATGGCTACACCTTC. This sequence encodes CASSKGSGNYGYTF.

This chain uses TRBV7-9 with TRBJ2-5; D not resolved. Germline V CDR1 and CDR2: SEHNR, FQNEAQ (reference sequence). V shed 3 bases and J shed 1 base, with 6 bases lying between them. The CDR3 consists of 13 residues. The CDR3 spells CASSFSIQETQYF. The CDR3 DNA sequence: TGTGCCAGCAGCTTCTCTATCCAAGAGACCCAGTACTTC.

The CDR3 region has the DNA TGCGCCAGCAGCTCAAGATCTACCCGCTACGAGCAGTACTTC. Translated, it gives CASSSRSTRYEQYF. The chain is built from TRBV5-1 and TRBJ2-7; D uncertain. Per germline, CDR1 SGHRS and CDR2 YFSETQ. V was pared by 3 bases and J by 3 bases, with 13 bases between. The CDR3 sequence is 14 residues long.

Here the CDR3 reads CASSVGQDRAYYNEQFF. In DNA, the CDR3 is TGTGCCAGCAGCGTAGGTCAGGACAGGGCCTATTACAATGAGCAGTTCTTC. The V call is TRBV9, the J call TRBJ2-1; TRBD1 matches at 8 bases. Germline V lookup: CDR1 SGDLS, CDR2 YYNGEE. V shed 0 bases, J shed 4 bases, and the junction held 9 bases outside the gene matches. This CDR3 contains 17 residues.

The CDR3 loop is CASSQFSLAGAQETQYF. CDR3 DNA sequence: TGCGCCAGCAGCCAATTCTCCCTAGCGGGAGCACAAGAGACCCAGTACTTC. The rearrangement links TRBV4-3 to TRBJ2-5, with TRBD2 matching 10 bases. The CDR3 is made up of 17 amino acids. V lost 2 bases, J lost 2 bases, and 8 bases stayed unmatched. Germline values: CDR1 LGHNA, CDR2 YSLEER.

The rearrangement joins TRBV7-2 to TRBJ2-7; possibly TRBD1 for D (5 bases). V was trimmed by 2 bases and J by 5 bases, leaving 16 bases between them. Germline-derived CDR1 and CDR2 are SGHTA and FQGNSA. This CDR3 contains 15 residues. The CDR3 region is CASSLLPGNYDEQYF. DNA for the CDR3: TGTGCCAGCAGCTTACTTCCAGGGAATTACGACGAGCAGTACTTC. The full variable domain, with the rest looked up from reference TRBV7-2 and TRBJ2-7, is GAGVSQSPSNKVTEKGKDVELRCDPISGHTALYWYRQSLGQGLEFLIYFQGNSAPDKSGLPSDRFSAERTGGSVSTLTIQRTQQEDSAVYLCASSLLPGNYDEQYFGPGTRLTVT.